The clone carrying this T cell receptor beta chain was observed a few times. This sample is drawn from a study of T-cell memory formation after mild COVID-19. Trimming stripped 1 base from V and 4 bases from J, with 18 bases between. The CDR3 sequence is 16 residues long. Germline V gene data show CDR1 as SQVTM and CDR2 as ANQGSEA. TCRdb independently ran MiXCR on the 5' RACE reads; one entry per CDR3 protein. This sample yields 250,000 to 400,000 distinct CDR3 sequences, of which 14% are seen a single time; over 20% belongs to the top ten. The chain combines TRBV29-1 with TRBJ2-3, with D possibly matching TRBD2 (6 bases). The receptor was derived from a man in his late teens or twenties who had mild COVID-19 (a few samples of this study predate the infection). Cell type and time point are not known. The sample comprised PBMCs or a T cell subset sorted from them (not recorded which). DNA of the CDR3: TGCAGCGTTGAAGGTGCATTAGGGACTGGGCCAGATACGCAGTATTTT. Protein: CSVEGALGTGPDTQYF.